Listed below are T cell receptor beta chains from one sample, sequenced in a study of shared clonotypes between healthy human individuals. Some clones are missing from TCRdb's copy, which holds only in-frame ones; the method was immunoSEQ multiplex PCR. The data show around 2,000,000 clones, with about 93% seen just once and 1.7% held by the top ten. Sequences were obtained from naive CD8+ T cells from PBMCs. These receptors originate from a man between 18 and 35 years old in good health. Some clones in this sample may be carry-over from other donors' samples. CDR3s include the opening cysteine and the closing phenylalanine or tryptophan. The order of the fields is D gene, clone size, J gene, V gene, CDR3 protein, CDR3 DNA. D genes are given only for firm matches. Where a row states a size, it is once, few, many or the class of an expanded clone; other rows omit it.

. | . | TRBJ1-3 | TRBV7-8 | CASSLQEQARNTIYF | TGTGCCAGCAGCTTACAGGAACAGGCGAGAAACACCATATATTTT
TRBD1 | . | TRBJ2-2 | TRBV27 | CASSLRGGPNTGELFF | TGTGCCAGCAGTTTACGAGGGGGCCCAAACACCGGGGAGCTGTTTTTT
. | . | TRBJ2-1 | TRBV27 | CASSLLGDNEQFF | TGTGCCAGCAGTTTACTTGGGGACAATGAGCAGTTCTTC
. | . | TRBJ2-1 | TRBV28 | CASSPLSARRNEQFF | TGTGCCAGCAGCCCCCTCTCCGCACGCCGCAATGAGCAGTTCTTC
. | . | TRBJ2-1 | TRBV4-1 | CASSQRRGPFNEQFF | TGCGCCAGCAGCCAACGAAGAGGGCCTTTCAATGAGCAGTTCTTC
. | . | TRBJ2-1 | TRBV9 | CASSVDRSSYNEQFF | TGTGCCAGCAGCGTAGACCGGAGCTCCTACAATGAGCAGTTCTTC
. | once | TRBJ2-7 | TRBV4-1 | CASSQGAGAEQYF | TGCGCCAGCAGCCAGGGGGCAGGGGCCGAGCAGTACTTC
TRBD2 | . | TRBJ2-3 | TRBV29-1 | CSVERPRLAGRTDTQYF | TGCAGCGTTGAACGGCCCCGACTAGCGGGCCGCACAGATACGCAGTATTTT
. | . | TRBJ1-4 | TRBV6-6 | CASSRRRPWDEKLFF | TGTGCCAGCAGTCGGCGGAGACCCTGGGATGAAAAACTGTTTTTT
. | . | TRBJ2-3 | TRBV11-2 | CASSFPTHLSSTDTQYF | TGTGCCAGCAGCTTCCCGACACACTTAAGCTCCACAGATACGCAGTATTTT
TRBD1 | once | TRBJ1-2 | TRBV11-2 | CASSHRGENYGYTF | TGTGCCAGCAGCCACAGGGGGGAAAACTATGGCTACACCTTC
TRBD2 | . | TRBJ2-7 | TRBV7-8 | CASSETSGGSYEQYF | TGTGCCAGCAGCGAAACTAGCGGGGGCTCCTACGAGCAGTACTTC
. | . | TRBJ1-2 | TRBV5-6 | CASSPPGGGVVDGYTF | TGTGCCAGCAGCCCGCCCGGAGGAGGGGTAGTAGATGGCTACACCTTC
. | . | TRBJ2-2 | TRBV28 | CASSLSYNTGELFF | TGTGCCAGCAGTTTATCCTATAACACCGGGGAGCTGTTTTTT
TRBD1 | . | TRBJ1-5 | TRBV19 | CATGQGAKPQHF | TGTGCCACTGGACAGGGGGCAAAGCCCCAGCATTTT
TRBD2 | once | TRBJ2-7 | TRBV27 | CASSHTSGSSYEQYF | TGTGCCAGCAGTCACACTAGCGGTAGCTCCTACGAGCAGTACTTC
TRBD1 | . | TRBJ1-1 | TRBV10-2 | CASSASRGRTEAFF | TGCGCCAGCAGTGCGTCCAGGGGGCGAACTGAAGCTTTCTTT
TRBD1 | . | TRBJ2-7 | TRBV11-3 | CASSSNSGTGAYEQYF | TGTGCCAGCAGCTCCAATTCCGGGACAGGGGCCTACGAGCAGTACTTC
. | . | TRBJ2-7 | TRBV7-8 | CASSPLLRALSYEQYF | TGTGCCAGCAGTCCCCTCCTCAGGGCGCTAAGCTACGAGCAGTACTTC
TRBD1 | . | TRBJ1-2 | TRBV7-2 | CASSLTGGDIYGYTF | TGTGCCAGCAGCTTAACAGGGGGCGATATCTATGGCTACACCTTC
. | . | TRBJ2-7 | TRBV7-8 | CASSLIHEQYF | TGTGCCAGCAGCTTAATCCACGAGCAGTACTTC
. | . | TRBJ1-3 | TRBV7-9 | CASATGLENTIYF | TGTGCCAGCGCCACGGGGTTGGAGAACACCATATATTTT
. | . | TRBJ1-5 | TRBV28 | CASSFRLSNQPQHF | TGTGCCAGCAGTTTTCGGCTTAGCAATCAGCCCCAGCATTTT
. | . | TRBJ1-1 | TRBV19 | CASRETRAEAFF | TGTGCCAGTAGGGAAACAAGGGCTGAAGCTTTCTTT
TRBD1 | . | TRBJ2-7 | TRBV27 | CASSLSWTGFRYEQYF | TGTGCCAGCAGCCTTTCGTGGACAGGTTTTAGGTACGAGCAGTACTTC
. | . | TRBJ2-3 | TRBV11-3 | CASSLGGTTSTDTQYF | TGTGCCAGCAGCTTAGGCGGCACTACTAGCACAGATACGCAGTATTTT
TRBD2 | . | TRBJ2-2 | TRBV5-1 | CASSLATTGTSGLSGELFF | TGCGCCAGCAGCTTGGCCACCACCGGGACTAGCGGGTTGTCCGGGGAGCTGTTTTTT